The text below deals with one TCR beta chain. Its antigen is still unknown. According to the study, genomic DNA was the template for TCR beta VDJ and CDR3 profiling. A single record per CDR3 protein comes from TCRdb applying MiXCR to the reads. This table holds about 120,000 distinct CDR3 sequences, 55% to 60% found once. For sequencing, patients were chosen who had shown expansion of CD8+CD57+ cells by flow cytometry. With no exception, the patients had severe acquired aplastic anemia. Trimming left V 6 bases short and J 0 bases short, with 13 bases between. The CDR3 runs to 15 residues. The data derive from a study of CD8+CD57+ T cells in acquired aplastic anemia. The wider study: Sorted CD4+ plus CD8+ cells gave DNA averaging around 3 ug.

General study findings and limits: Overlap between patients and controls comprised twenty-nine CD8+ CDR3 sequences.

The TCR originated in a human donor with aplastic anemia. The sequencing input was sorted CD4+, CD8+, or CD8+CD57+ T cells (not recorded which) from PBMCs. V is TRBV12-3 or TRBV12-4 and J is TRBJ2-3; unclear D gene. CDR3 in amino acids: CASSFRPPSTDTQYF. CDR3 bases: TGTGCCAGCAGCTTCCGGCCCCCTAGCACAGATACGCAGTATTTT.